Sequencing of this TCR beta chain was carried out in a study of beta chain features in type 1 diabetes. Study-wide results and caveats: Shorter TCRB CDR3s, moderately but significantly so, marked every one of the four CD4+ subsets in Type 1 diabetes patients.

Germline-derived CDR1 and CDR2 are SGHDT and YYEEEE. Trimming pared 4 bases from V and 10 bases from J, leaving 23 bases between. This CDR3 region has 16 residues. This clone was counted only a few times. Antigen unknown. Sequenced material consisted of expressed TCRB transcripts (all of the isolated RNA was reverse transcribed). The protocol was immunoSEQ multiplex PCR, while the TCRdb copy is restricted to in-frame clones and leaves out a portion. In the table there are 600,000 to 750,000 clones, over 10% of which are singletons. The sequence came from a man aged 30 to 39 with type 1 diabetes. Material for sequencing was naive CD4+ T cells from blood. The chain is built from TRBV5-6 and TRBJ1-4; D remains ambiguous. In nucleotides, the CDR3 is TGTGCCAGCAGCAGGGATCCCGGGAATTTTGAAGTAAAACTGTTTTTT. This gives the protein CASSRDPGNFEVKLFF.